A selection of T cell receptor beta chains follows, all from one sample in a study of blood T cell repertoires in COVID-19. Method: immunoSEQ multiplex PCR; TCRdb's copy keeps in-frame clones and lacks some. The data hold some 240,000 clones, with roughly 82% observed a single time. The sequenced sample consisted of peripheral blood. The receptors come from a man in his forties or fifties with active or convalescent COVID-19. CDR3s include the opening cysteine and the closing phenylalanine or tryptophan. The D gene is left open where the match is weak. Size values are once, few and many counts, or a class for expanded clones, and some rows have none.

-,TRBV10-3,-,TRBJ2-2,CAISGGTLNTGELFF,TGTGCCATCAGTGGGGGGACTTTGAACACCGGGGAGCTGTTTTTT
TRBD1,TRBV27,-,TRBJ1-2,CASSFDRGTYGYTF,TGTGCCAGCAGTTTTGACAGGGGTACCTATGGCTACACCTTC
-,TRBV3-1/TRBV3-2,-,TRBJ2-3,CASSQDSGSRSDTQYF,TGTGCCAGCAGCCAAGATTCCGGGTCCAGATCAGATACGCAGTATTTT
TRBD1,TRBV28,-,TRBJ1-1,CASSRLGTGGTEAFF,TGTGCCAGCAGTCGCCTTGGGACAGGGGGGACTGAAGCTTTCTTT
TRBD1,TRBV5-1,-,TRBJ2-5,CASKTGAAQETQYF,TGCGCCAGCAAGACAGGGGCGGCCCAAGAGACCCAGTACTTC
-,TRBV5-4,-,TRBJ2-5,CASSFNQETQYF,TGTGCCAGCAGCTTTAACCAAGAGACCCAGTACTTC
-,TRBV7-2,-,TRBJ2-1,CASSLEGSEQFF,TGTGCCAGCAGCTTAGAGGGGTCTGAGCAGTTCTTC
-,TRBV5-1,few,TRBJ1-4,CASSLLQGAGEKLFF,TGCGCCAGCAGCTTATTACAGGGTGCAGGTGAAAAACTGTTTTTT
-,TRBV4-1,-,TRBJ1-2,CASSQGAGPYGYTF,TGCGCCAGCAGCCAAGGGGCAGGGCCCTATGGCTACACCTTC
TRBD2,TRBV4-1,-,TRBJ2-3,CASSQGGAGGGTDTQYF,TGCGCCAGCAGCCAAGGGGGCGCGGGAGGGGGGACAGATACGCAGTATTTT
-,TRBV6-2/TRBV6-3,-,TRBJ1-1,CASSLPGTSTEAFF,TGTGCCAGCAGTCTACCCGGGACAAGCACTGAAGCTTTCTTT
-,TRBV19,-,TRBJ1-3,CASSAGSSGNTIYF,TGTGCCAGTAGTGCAGGGTCCTCTGGAAACACCATATATTTT
-,TRBV11-2,-,TRBJ1-3,CASSFRRGGNSGNTIYF,TGTGCCAGCAGCTTCCGACGGGGGGGCAACTCTGGAAACACCATATATTTT
TRBD1,TRBV5-6,-,TRBJ2-7,CASSFPTGYSYEQYF,TGTGCCAGCAGCTTCCCGACAGGGTACTCCTACGAGCAGTACTTC
-,TRBV18,-,TRBJ2-5,CASSDDSRASETQYF,TGTGCCAGCTCAGACGACTCGAGGGCGTCGGAGACCCAGTACTTC
TRBD2,TRBV3-1/TRBV3-2,-,TRBJ2-1,CASNRRNKREAYNEQFF,TGTGCCAGCAACCGACGGAACAAGCGGGAGGCCTACAATGAGCAGTTCTTC
-,TRBV7-9,-,TRBJ1-2,CASSLALLRTPANYGYTF,TGTGCCAGCAGCTTAGCCCTACTTCGGACACCTGCTAACTATGGCTACACCTTC
TRBD1,TRBV29-1,-,TRBJ2-2,CSVADRGGMDRELFF,TGCAGCGTCGCGGACAGGGGGGGAATGGACCGGGAGCTGTTTTTT
TRBD2,TRBV7-9,-,TRBJ2-5,CASSLARSGGGQETQYF,TGTGCCAGCAGCTTAGCTCGGAGCGGGGGGGGCCAAGAGACCCAGTACTTC
-,TRBV5-1,-,TRBJ1-6,CASSLAQAQGSPLHF,TGCGCCAGCAGCTTGGCCCAAGCTCAGGGTTCACCCCTCCACTTT
-,TRBV20-1,-,TRBJ2-1,CSASRQYNEQFF,TGCAGTGCTAGTCGACAGTACAATGAGCAGTTCTTC
TRBD2,TRBV2,-,TRBJ2-2,CASSTGTSVFGGELFF,TGTGCCAGCTCTACCGGGACTAGCGTTTTCGGCGGGGAGCTGTTTTTT